These 22 T cell receptor beta chains share one sample of origin, sequenced in a study of blood T cells in healthy people across ages. A second roughly 7 to 11 cycle PCR used barcoded and J-beta primers. TCRdb processed the 5' RACE reads anew with MiXCR; each CDR3 protein has one entry. Of around 1,700,000 distinct CDR3 sequences in the sample, approximately 28% were seen once. The sample comprised blood. All receptors derive from a woman under 40 in good health.

This clonotype came up many times. V gene TRBV4-1 combines with J gene TRBJ2-7; D perhaps matches TRBD2 (5 bases). The V end lost 1 base, the J end lost 2 bases, and 15 bases lay between the germline ends. Germline CDR1 is MGHRA and CDR2 is YSYEKL. The CDR3 runs to 16 residues. The CDR3 region is CASSQVGTRGPYEQYF. CDR3 sequence (DNA): TGCGCCAGCAGCCAAGTTGGAACAAGAGGGCCCTACGAGCAGTACTTC.

The rearrangement uses TRBV27 and TRBJ1-1, with no clear D. V gave up 6 bases and J gave up 8 bases, with 10 bases separating them. This CDR3 comprises 11 residues. CDR1 MNHEY and CDR2 SMNVEV come from the germline V gene (reference sequence). CDR3 amino acids: CASRVLGEAFF. The CDR3 coding sequence is TGTGCCAGCAGAGTATTAGGGGAAGCTTTCTTT.

This sequence joins TRBV6-1 and TRBJ2-7; 10 nucleotides match TRBD1. Trimming removed 7 bases from V and 7 bases from J; junction bases left unmatched: 10. Germline lookup yields CDR1 MNHNS and CDR2 SASEGT. The CDR3 loop spans 14 amino acids. CDR3 nucleotide sequence: TGTGCCAGCATGAGGGACAGGGGAAATGGAGAGCAGTACTTC. Protein: CASMRDRGNGEQYF.

V gene TRBV24-1 combines with J gene TRBJ2-7; maybe TRBD2 (6 bases). Trimming left V 1 base short and J 0 bases short, with 18 bases between. Germline lookup yields CDR1 KGHDR and CDR2 SFDVKD. This CDR3 has 18 amino acids. CDR3 bases: TGTGCCACCAGTGATTTATTGCTATGGCGGGAAAGCTCCTACGAGCAGTACTTC. Its translation is CATSDLLLWRESSYEQYF.

The sample holds many counts of this clonotype. V and J are TRBV12-3 or TRBV12-4 and TRBJ1-1, with D hard to call. Between the trimmed V and J ends, which lost 6 bases and 7 bases, there was a span of 12 bases. CDR3 size: 12 residues. The CDR3 spells CASSPPALEAFF. The CDR3 nucleotides are TGTGCCAGCAGCCCCCCAGCCCTTGAAGCTTTCTTT.

This clonotype appeared many times. The rearrangement links TRBV12-3 or TRBV12-4 to TRBJ1-2; D is undetermined. Between the trimmed V and J ends, which lost 1 base and 7 bases, there was a span of 7 bases. The CDR3 has 12 amino acids. The CDR3 nucleotides read TGTGCCAGCAGTTTAGTAGGGTCTGGCTACACCTTC. This sequence encodes CASSLVGSGYTF.

The sample holds many counts of this clonotype. The V gene is TRBV12-3 or TRBV12-4, the J gene TRBJ2-1; D is ambiguous. This CDR3 spans 14 amino acids. The germline V and J ends were trimmed by 3 bases and 1 base, with 7 bases remaining between them. The CDR3, as DNA: TGTGCCAGCAGTTTCGGAGCTTCCTACAATGAGCAGTTCTTC. As protein: CASSFGASYNEQFF.

On this clonotype: Possible read error: a much larger clone is one base away. The V and J genes are TRBV5-1 and TRBJ2-7; TRBD1 is a possible D gene (6 bases). The germline V gene encodes CDR1 SGHRS and CDR2 YFSETQ. The CDR3 is 14 residues long. The ends were cut back, 3 bases at V and 4 bases at J, with 14 bases in the middle. The CDR3 sequence: CASSCSTGLYEQYF. The CDR3 DNA follows: TGCGCCAGCAGCTGTTCCACAGGGTTATACGAGCAGTACTTC.

The V and J genes are TRBV5-5 and TRBJ2-7, with D perhaps matching TRBD1 (5 bases). Trimming removed 2 bases from V and 3 bases from J, with 12 bases in between. The CDR3 is 14 amino acids. The germline V gene encodes CDR1 SGHKS and CDR2 YYEKEE (reference sequence). The chain's CDR3 is CASSLLTGRYEQYF. CDR3 in DNA: TGTGCCAGCAGCTTACTAACAGGCCGCTACGAGCAGTACTTC.

The chain employs TRBV20-1 and TRBJ1-1; D call uncertain. V lost 0 bases, J lost 0 bases, and 11 bases lay in between. Germline V lookup: CDR1 DFQATT, CDR2 SNEGSKA (reference sequence). The length of the CDR3 is 15 residues. Here the CDR3 DNA reads TGCAGTGCTAGAGAAGCGGAAAACATGAACACTGAAGCTTTCTTT. It yields the protein CSAREAENMNTEAFF.

This clonotype appeared many times. The V and J genes are TRBV29-1 and TRBJ2-7; D unresolved. The germline CDR1 and CDR2 sequences are SQVTM and ANQGSEA. Trimming took off 0 bases at V and 3 bases at J, with 3 bases between the two ends. This CDR3 region has 11 residues. The CDR3 nucleotides read TGCAGCGTTGAAGATCTCTACGAGCAGTACTTC. This encodes CSVEDLYEQYF.

This sequence joins TRBV12-3 or TRBV12-4 and TRBJ2-4; 7 bases map to TRBD2. The CDR3 length is 15 residues. After removal of 3 bases from V and 13 bases from J, the junction contained 15 bases not matched to a gene. CDR3 region: CASSFLLAANNEQYF. The CDR3 DNA reads as TGTGCCAGCAGTTTCCTGCTAGCGGCCAACAATGAGCAGTACTTC.

This chain connects TRBV6-1 to TRBJ1-1; TRBD1 aligns across 8 bases. Unmatched junction bases numbered 7, after V lost 8 bases and J lost 5 bases. The CDR3 contains 13 residues. Germline CDR1 and CDR2: MNHNS and SASEGT. Here the CDR3 DNA reads TGTGCCAGCGGAATCGACAGGGGAACTGAAGCTTTCTTT. Protein sequence: CASGIDRGTEAFF.

This clonotype appeared a few times. V and J are TRBV7-4 and TRBJ2-4; TRBD2 might be the D (6 bases). The germline V and J ends were trimmed by 5 bases and 2 bases, with 13 bases remaining between them. Germline V gene sequence: CDR1 SGHVT, CDR2 SQSDAQ. The CDR3 runs 15 residues. The CDR3 DNA follows: TGTGCCAGCAGCAACCTCCTAGCGCCCAAAAACATTCAGTACTTC. This sequence encodes CASSNLLAPKNIQYF.

This clonotype was detected a few times. V is TRBV7-9 and J is TRBJ2-1, with D maybe TRBD1 (6 bases). V lost 7 bases to trimming and J lost 10 bases, with 14 bases between them. Germline V gene sequence: CDR1 SEHNR, CDR2 FQNEAQ (reference sequence). This CDR3 region has 12 residues. The CDR3 sequence: CASTETGYEQFF. The DNA of the CDR3 is TGTGCCAGCACCGAAACAGGGTACGAGCAGTTCTTC.

The V and J genes are TRBV28 and TRBJ2-3, with 9 nucleotides matching TRBD2. The germline V gene has CDR1 MDHEN and CDR2 SYDVKM. Trimming at V came to 2 bases and at J to 6 bases, leaving 6 bases not matched to a gene. The CDR3 length is 15 residues. The CDR3 spells CASSLGPSGADTQYF. The CDR3 DNA follows: TGTGCCAGCAGTTTAGGTCCTAGCGGGGCGGATACGCAGTATTTT.

The chain couples TRBV7-9 to TRBJ2-1, with D possibly called TRBD1 or TRBD2 (5 bases each). V was clipped by 8 bases and J by 1 base, with 12 bases between them. Germline V lookup: CDR1 SEHNR, CDR2 FQNEAQ (reference sequence). The CDR3 has 14 residues. The CDR3 sequence is CASGPWGSYNEQFF. The CDR3, as DNA: TGTGCCAGCGGACCTTGGGGGTCCTACAATGAGCAGTTCTTC.

The sample holds a few counts of this clonotype. The chain recombines TRBV20-1 with TRBJ1-4; unclear D gene. Per the germline V gene, CDR1 is DFQATT and CDR2 is SNEGSKA (reference sequence). Trimming took off 5 bases at V and 2 bases at J, with 6 bases between the two ends. The CDR3 has 12 residues. The CDR3, as DNA: TGCAGTGCTCCTGAGACTAATGAAAAACTGTTTTTT. Protein: CSAPETNEKLFF.

A few counts support this clonotype. J is TRBJ1-1 and V is TRBV4-1; no definite D call. V lost 1 base to trimming and J lost 7 bases, with 13 bases between them. The CDR3 loop spans 14 amino acids. Germline-derived CDR1 and CDR2 are MGHRA and YSYEKL. The CDR3 bases are TGCGCCAGCAGCCAAGTAGATTCCCATAATGAAGCTTTCTTT. It codes for CASSQVDSHNEAFF.

This sequence joins TRBV12-3 or TRBV12-4 and TRBJ2-3; the match to TRBD2 covers 7 bases. Germline trimming cut 5 bases from V and 8 bases from J; bases unmatched to any gene: 7. This CDR3 comprises 13 residues. Written as DNA, the CDR3 is TGTGCCAGCAGTCCGGTGGGACTAAGTACGCAGTATTTT. Its translation: CASSPVGLSTQYF.

The rearrangement joins TRBV12-3 or TRBV12-4 to TRBJ2-3; no clear D. There are 13 residues in the CDR3. Trimming took off 6 bases at V and 1 base at J, with 8 bases between the two ends. DNA for the CDR3: TGTGCCAGCAGAGGCCGGCGCACAGATACGCAGTATTTT. It is translated as CASRGRRTDTQYF.

The V gene is TRBV5-6, the J gene TRBJ2-6; perhaps TRBD1 as D (6 bases). CDR1 and CDR2 from the germline V gene are SGHDT and YYEEEE. The CDR3 runs to 18 residues. The V end lost 1 base, the J end lost 1 base, and 15 bases lay between the germline ends. The CDR3 spells CASSLRGFAWSGANVLTF. The CDR3 DNA is TGTGCCAGCAGCTTGAGGGGGTTCGCTTGGTCTGGGGCCAACGTCCTGACTTTC.